Following are 12 T cell receptor beta chains from one sample sequenced in a study of T cell responses to AZD1222 COVID-19 vaccine. Profiling relied on immunoSEQ multiplex PCR, and the TCRdb table lists in-frame clones only, not all of them. The repertoire includes about 120,000 clones, 90% to 95% of them detected once, and approximately 5.1% sits in the top ten. Sequences were derived from peripheral blood, sampled 28 days after the second AZD1222 dose. All receptors come from an adult who received the AZD1222 COVID-19 vaccine.

This clone was seen once. The genes are TRBV5-1 and TRBJ2-5; 11 bases are shared with TRBD2. CDR3 length equals 18 residues. V lost 0 bases and J lost 0; bases outside the gene matches: 7. Germline assignment: CDR1 SGHRS and CDR2 YFSETQ. CDR3 in DNA: TGCGCCAGCAGCTTGGGCCTAACTAGCGGGGGAGACCAAGAGACCCAGTACTTC. It is translated as CASSLGLTSGGDQETQYF.

The chain joins TRBV4-1 to TRBJ1-4; D ambiguous. V lost 3 bases, J lost 9 bases, and 17 bases lay in between. This CDR3 has 15 amino acids. Germline V gene data show CDR1 as MGHRA and CDR2 as YSYEKL. CDR3 DNA: TGCGCCAGCAGCCAGTTCGGGCCGAATGCGAAAAAACTGTTTTTT. It yields the protein CASSQFGPNAKKLFF.

In this sample, this clone turned up once. V gene TRBV5-1 combines with J gene TRBJ2-6; 8 positions agree with TRBD1. After removal of 4 bases from V and 2 bases from J, the junction contained 8 bases not matched to a gene. CDR3 size: 17 residues. Germline-derived CDR1 and CDR2 are SGHRS and YFSETQ. This CDR3 is CASSTDRGGAGANVLTF. The CDR3 nucleotides are TGCGCCAGCAGCACCGACAGGGGCGGGGCTGGGGCCAACGTCCTGACTTTC. Full variable domain (outside the CDR3, taken from reference TRBV5-1 and TRBJ2-6): KAGVTQTPRYLIKTRGQQVTLSCSPISGHRSVSWYQQTPGQGLQFLFEYFSETQRNKGNFPGRFSGRQFSNSRSEMNVSTLELGDSALYLCASSTDRGGAGANVLTFGAGSRLTVL.

The chain joins TRBV18 to TRBJ1-2; a possible D gene is TRBD1 (5 bases). The length of the CDR3 is 12 residues. V was pared by 8 bases and J by 10 bases, with 17 bases between. Germline assignment: CDR1 KGHSH and CDR2 LQKENI. This CDR3 reads CASHTTGDNYTF. The CDR3 nucleotides are TGTGCCAGCCACACGACGGGGGATAACTACACCTTC.

The V and J genes are TRBV5-1 and TRBJ1-1; the D gene is possibly TRBD1 (5 bases). Between the trimmed V and J ends, which lost 1 base and 7 bases, there was a span of 11 bases. Germline V gene data show CDR1 as SGHRS and CDR2 as YFSETQ. This CDR3 region has 13 residues. CDR3 DNA sequence: TGCGCCAGCAGCTTGCACGACAGATTTGAAGCTTTCTTT. It specifies CASSLHDRFEAFF.

The chain couples TRBV5-6 to TRBJ2-7; 10 bases align to TRBD1. Germline assignment: CDR1 SGHDT and CDR2 YYEEEE. This CDR3 spans 16 amino acids. V trimming: 1 base; J trimming: 3 bases; junction bases outside the gene matches: 7. The CDR3 DNA is TGTGCCAGCAGCTTGCAGGGACAGGGGCTTGTCTACGAGCAGTACTTC. Protein: CASSLQGQGLVYEQYF.

This chain links TRBV28 with TRBJ1-1; 9 nucleotides align to TRBD1. CDR3 length equals 15 residues. CDR1 is MDHEN, CDR2 SYDVKM, per germline. V shed 7 bases, J shed 4 bases, and the junction held 10 bases outside the gene matches. The CDR3 sequence: CASKGPGQGRTEAFF. The DNA of the CDR3 is TGTGCCAGCAAAGGTCCTGGACAGGGGCGCACTGAAGCTTTCTTT.

The J gene is TRBJ1-1, the V gene TRBV10-2, with unresolved D. This CDR3 has 16 amino acids. V was shortened by 2 bases and J by 0 bases, with 13 bases between the two germline ends. Germline CDR1 and CDR2: WSHSY and SAAADI. CDR3 sequence reads: CASSEPRTSMNTEAFF. CDR3 coding DNA: TGCGCCAGCAGTGAGCCTAGGACCTCCATGAACACTGAAGCTTTCTTT.

V usage is TRBV6-2 or TRBV6-3 and J usage is TRBJ2-5, with 10 bases lining up with TRBD2. Germline loops: CDR1 MNHEY, CDR2 SVGEGT. J lost 9 bases, V lost 5 bases, and 9 bases had no gene match. CDR3 length equals 14 residues. CDR3 DNA sequence: TGTGCCAGCAGTCCGGGACTAGCGTACGGGGCCCAGTACTTC. Its protein product is CASSPGLAYGAQYF.

This rearrangement joins TRBV3-1 (or the pseudogene TRBV3-2) to TRBJ1-3; 8 bases are shared with TRBD1. The CDR3 spans 16 residues. CDR1 and CDR2 from the germline V gene are LGHDT and YNNKEL (reference sequence). Trimming cost V 0 bases and J 2 bases; bases outside gene matches: 3. The CDR3 DNA is TGTGCCAGCAGCCAAGACCAGACAGGGGCTGGAAACACCATATATTTT. It yields the protein CASSQDQTGAGNTIYF.

CDR3 sequence: CASSVAVNTEAFF. The CDR3 region has the DNA TGTGCCAGCAGCGTGGCAGTGAACACTGAAGCTTTCTTT. The rearrangement joins TRBV9 to TRBJ1-1; D not certain. Germline lookup yields CDR1 SGDLS and CDR2 YYNGEE. V dropped 2 bases and J dropped 0 bases, with 5 bases sitting between them. The CDR3 has 13 residues.

The chain carries TRBV6-2 or TRBV6-3 and TRBJ2-1, with D perhaps matching TRBD1 (5 bases). CDR3 length: 12 amino acids. V lost 6 bases, J lost 8 bases, and 11 bases lay in between. Germline V gene data show CDR1 as MNHEY and CDR2 as SVGEGT. The CDR3 DNA reads as TGTGCCAGCAGCCAAGCCAGGGATGAGCAGTTCTTC. Protein: CASSQARDEQFF.